Each of the 10 T cell receptor beta chains below was sequenced from the same sample in a study of T cells expressing NK-cell markers. Following a re-call of the 5' RACE reads, TCRdb has one entry per CDR3 protein and lacks DNA. Found here are roughly 420,000 distinct CDR3 sequences; the top ten clones hold under 7.5%. The sequenced sample was blood T cells: a sorted CD56 or NKG2C T cell subset, CD4+ or CD8+ T cells, or bulk PBMC T cells (not recorded which). These receptor sequences come from a woman aged 18 to 69 in good health.

This rearrangement joins TRBV28 to TRBJ2-5; TCRdb designates TRBD1, a call that cannot be tested without DNA. The CDR3 length is 15 residues. CDR1 and CDR2 (germline): MDHEN, SYDVKM. The CDR3: CASSLPQGAGETQYF.

The rearrangement links TRBV14 to TRBJ2-1; TCRdb names TRBD1, which stays unverified in the absence of DNA. CDR1 SGHDN and CDR2 FVKESK come from the germline V gene. This CDR3 has 15 residues. The CDR3 protein is CASSQGDRVTNEQFF.

The chain has TRBV27 and TRBJ1-1; checking the TCRdb D call of TRBD1 is not possible without DNA. The CDR3 runs to 13 residues. Germline V CDR1 and CDR2: MNHEY, SMNVEV (reference sequence). CDR3 protein: CASSGQGFTEAFF.

The chain joins TRBV28 to TRBJ2-7; TCRdb's D call of TRBD1 is untestable without DNA. Looked up from germline, CDR1 is MDHEN and CDR2 is SYDVKM. The CDR3 is made up of 13 amino acids. CDR3 protein: CASSFSTGAEQYF.

This sequence joins TRBV5-1 and TRBJ1-5; the TCRdb D gene call, TRBD1, has no DNA to confirm it. In germline, CDR1 is SGHRS, CDR2 YFSETQ. This CDR3 has 13 residues. The CDR3 loop is CASSPDGGQPQHF.

The chain joins TRBV7-2 to TRBJ2-7; the D call from TCRdb, TRBD2, cannot be confirmed without DNA. The CDR3 is made up of 15 amino acids. The germline V gene encodes CDR1 SGHTA and CDR2 FQGNSA. The CDR3 sequence is CASSLGLAGVSEQYF.

V usage is TRBV7-2 and J usage is TRBJ2-1; the TCRdb call, TRBD1, lacks DNA for checking. The V gene's germline CDR1 is SGHTA and CDR2 FQGNSA. This CDR3 has 14 residues. The CDR3 is CASSARPPYNEQFF.

The CDR3 sequence is CASSLGPGPNYGYTF. The V call is TRBV5-8, the J call TRBJ1-2; checking the TCRdb D call of TRBD1 is not possible without DNA. This CDR3 is 15 amino acids long. The V gene's germline CDR1 is SGHTS and CDR2 YDEGEE.

The chain has TRBV6-5 and TRBJ2-7; TCRdb's D gene call, TRBD1, goes unchecked for lack of DNA. Germline CDR1 is MNHEY and CDR2 is SVGAGI. CDR3 length: 13 residues. This CDR3 is CASSYRGTYEQYF.

The chain carries TRBV12-3 or TRBV12-4 and TRBJ1-5; there is no DNA to check the TCRdb D call of TRBD1. The CDR3 loop spans 16 amino acids. Here the CDR3 reads CASSDYGGGLGQPQHF.